Listed here is a single T cell receptor (beta chain). No antigen is known for it. This specimen comes from a study of CD8+CD57+ T cells in acquired aplastic anemia. Study-wide context: Sorted CD4+ and CD8+ cells yielded DNA averaging about 2.9 ug.

Whoever was chosen for sequencing had shown CD8+CD57+ cell expansion by flow cytometry. Every one of the patients had aplastic anemia (severe, acquired). Blood samples were obtained from patients who had received no prior therapy. Study findings and constraints: Around 27 CD8+ CDR3 sequences occurred in both the patients and the controls.

CDR3 length equals 16 residues. The V gene's germline CDR1 is DFQATT and CDR2 SNEGSKA (reference sequence). Investigators profiled TCR beta VDJ and CDR3 from genomic DNA template. One entry per CDR3 protein results from TCRdb running MiXCR on the reads. This table has under 200,000 distinct CDR3 sequences, 71% appearing once. The chain has TRBV20-1 and TRBJ2-7, with D perhaps TRBD2 (5 bases). The sequence was obtained from a human donor with aplastic anemia. The sequenced material came from sorted CD4+, CD8+, or CD8+CD57+ T cells (not recorded which) from PBMCs. CDR3 sequence (DNA): TGCAGTGCTCAGCCCGAGGTGAGGGCCACCGCCGGGGAGCTGTACGTC. This sequence encodes CSAQPEVRATAGELYV.